These 23 T cell receptor beta chains came from one sample sequenced in a study of blood T cell repertoires in COVID-19. Method: immunoSEQ multiplex PCR; TCRdb's copy keeps in-frame clones and lacks some. The sample shows about 380,000 clones, approximately 87% of them seen only once. The sample was PBMCs or T cells enriched from blood (not recorded which). Receptor source: a man aged 25-45 years who had recovered from COVID-19.

The CDR3 spells CASSPNTGNYGYTF. The CDR3 DNA is TGTGCCAGCAGCCCAAACACAGGGAACTATGGCTACACCTTC. This sequence joins TRBV7-8 and TRBJ1-2, with D tentatively TRBD1 (6 bases). Looked up from germline, CDR1 is SGHVS and CDR2 is FQNEAQ. The CDR3 extends over 14 amino acids. Trimming took 5 bases from V and 2 from J, leaving 12 bases between them.

The J gene is TRBJ1-5, the V gene TRBV19; 9 bases agree with TRBD1. The CDR3 consists of 15 residues. Trimming took 6 bases from V and 6 from J; bases not matched to a gene: 9. Germline CDR1 LNHDA, CDR2 SQIVND (reference sequence). The CDR3 bases are TGTGCCAGTAGCAAGACAGGGGGGGAGACTCAGCCCCAGCATTTT. Translating it yields CASSKTGGETQPQHF.

The V and J genes are TRBV3-1 (or the pseudogene TRBV3-2) and TRBJ2-5; TRBD2 agrees at 13 bases. Unmatched junction bases numbered 1, after V lost 2 bases and J lost 4 bases. This CDR3 is built from 15 residues. Germline V gene lookup returns CDR1 LGHDT and CDR2 YNNKEL (reference sequence). The CDR3 DNA is TGTGCCAGCAGCCAACGGACTAGCGGGGGAGAGACCCAGTACTTC. This gives the protein CASSQRTSGGETQYF.

The chain has TRBV5-1 and TRBJ2-1; 7 bases line up with TRBD2. There are 16 residues in the CDR3. Per germline, CDR1 SGHRS and CDR2 YFSETQ. V dropped 4 bases and J dropped 4; count of bases not matched to a gene: 11. CDR3 DNA: TGCGCCAGCAGCCGGTATGGGCTAGCGGAATACAATGAGCAGTTCTTC. Amino acid sequence: CASSRYGLAEYNEQFF.

The V call is TRBV30, the J call TRBJ1-1; TRBD1 is a possible D gene (5 bases). The CDR3 loop spans 13 amino acids. V was shortened by 4 bases and J by 3 bases, with 12 bases between the two germline ends. Germline V gene data show CDR1 as GTSNPN and CDR2 as SVGIG (reference sequence). DNA for the CDR3: TGTGCCTGGAATTTCGGAGGGGACACTGAAGCTTTCTTT. This codes for CAWNFGGDTEAFF.

This clone was recorded once. The chain employs TRBV10-3 and TRBJ1-2; D not resolved. Trimming removed 8 bases from V and 7 bases from J, with 14 bases in between. This CDR3 has 12 residues. CDR1 and CDR2 from the germline V gene are ENHRY and SYGVKD. CDR3 DNA: TGTGCCATCGCCCCAACTTCGGGTGGCTACACCTTC. Amino acids: CAIAPTSGGYTF.

The genes are TRBV7-9 and TRBJ1-3; perhaps TRBD1 as D (6 bases). CDR3 length: 18 amino acids. Germline V lookup: CDR1 SEHNR, CDR2 FQNEAQ (reference sequence). The V end lost 5 bases, the J end lost 0 bases, and 20 bases lay between the germline ends. The CDR3 DNA reads TGTGCCAGCAGCCGAGCCGGCCTTGACAGGAGCTCTGGAAACACCATATATTTT. Its protein is CASSRAGLDRSSGNTIYF.

This chain links TRBV6-5 with TRBJ2-1; D may be TRBD2 (6 bases). The V and J ends lost 9 bases and 7 bases respectively, with 16 bases between them. The CDR3 contains 13 residues. CDR1 MNHEY and CDR2 SVGAGI come from the germline V gene. Written as DNA, the CDR3 is TGTGCCAGTCGGAGGTCAGGGACTAATGAGCAGTTCTTC. It translates to CASRRSGTNEQFF.

The J gene is TRBJ1-1, the V gene TRBV11-2; no clear D. CDR1 SGHAT and CDR2 FQNNGV come from the germline V gene. The CDR3 is 13 residues long. V lost 1 base and J lost 11, with 14 bases in between. CDR3 sequence reads: CASSLGARGEAFF. In DNA, the CDR3 is TGTGCCAGCAGCTTAGGCGCCCGGGGTGAGGCTTTCTTT.

The chain couples TRBV19 to TRBJ1-1; no definite D call. CDR1 LNHDA and CDR2 SQIVND come from the germline V gene (reference sequence). V dropped 7 bases and J dropped 0 bases, with 18 bases sitting between them. This CDR3 contains 16 residues. The CDR3 spells CASTPSRQALNTEAFF. DNA for the CDR3: TGTGCCAGTACCCCCTCCCGTCAGGCTCTGAACACTGAAGCTTTCTTT.

This clone was picked up one time. The chain links TRBV12-2 to TRBJ1-5; the tabulated D call, TRBD1, remains unverified against the DNA. TRBV12-2 is listed as a pseudogene. There are 18 residues in the CDR3. The CDR3 sequence: CASRPELARGRRNQPQHF. Written as DNA, the CDR3 is TGTGCAAGTCGCCCCGAATTAGCCAGGGGAAGGAGAAATCAGCCCCAGCATTTT.

The V gene is TRBV7-2, the J gene TRBJ1-2; D gene ambiguous. This CDR3 spans 14 amino acids. Germline V lookup: CDR1 SGHTA, CDR2 FQGNSA. The ends were cut back, 0 bases at V and 4 bases at J, with 9 bases in the middle. The CDR3 is CASSLAGRVYGYTF. In DNA, the CDR3 is TGTGCCAGCAGCTTAGCGGGCCGAGTCTATGGCTACACCTTC.

The rearrangement links TRBV6-1 to TRBJ1-2; D may be TRBD1 (5 bases). With 3 bases removed from V and 4 bases from J, the gap between germline ends came to 12 bases. Per the germline V gene, CDR1 is MNHNS and CDR2 is SASEGT. The CDR3 loop spans 14 amino acids. In nucleotides, the CDR3 is TGTGCCAGCAGTGAGGGGGGTTCAGGCTATGGCTACACCTTC. This translates into CASSEGGSGYGYTF.

Notes on this clone: Other DNA sequences within the sample encode an identical CDR3. The V call is TRBV7-9, the J call TRBJ2-2, with D possibly TRBD2 on 5 matching bases. The germline V and J ends were trimmed by 2 bases and 0 bases, with 7 bases remaining between them. Germline V gene sequence: CDR1 SEHNR, CDR2 FQNEAQ (reference sequence). The CDR3 has 15 residues. CDR3 region: CASSLTSPNTGELFF. CDR3 DNA sequence: TGTGCCAGCAGCTTAACTAGTCCGAACACCGGGGAGCTGTTTTTT.

The chain employs TRBV30 and TRBJ2-2; TRBD1 might be the D (5 bases). Germline CDR1 reads GTSNPN; CDR2 reads SVGIG (reference sequence). CDR3 length: 14 residues. Trimming cost V 4 bases and J 5 bases, with 14 bases left between them. CDR3 sequence: CAWIGRVGTGELFF. The CDR3 nucleotides are TGTGCCTGGATAGGCAGGGTTGGAACCGGGGAGCTGTTTTTT.

V is TRBV4-1 and J is TRBJ2-3; D is perhaps TRBD2 (5 bases). The CDR3 contains 15 residues. The germline V and J ends were trimmed by 1 base and 1 base, with 9 bases remaining between them. CDR1 MGHRA and CDR2 YSYEKL come from the germline V gene. The CDR3 coding sequence is TGCGCCAGCAGCCAAGTCTTCGGGGGCACAGATACGCAGTATTTT. Its translation is CASSQVFGGTDTQYF.

The chain joins TRBV9 to TRBJ1-1; 8 nucleotides line up with TRBD1. The CDR3 is 15 residues long. From germline, CDR1 is SGDLS and CDR2 YYNGEE. The V and J ends lost 4 bases and 5 bases, in that order; junction bases with no gene match: 10. CDR3 sequence reads: CASSPSRGLDTEAFF. The CDR3 nucleotides are TGTGCCAGCAGCCCTTCCAGGGGGCTAGATACTGAAGCTTTCTTT.

This clone was counted once. The genes are TRBV6-5 and TRBJ1-2, with 10 bases matching TRBD1. The V segment lost 6 bases and the J segment 4 bases; nucleotides outside the gene matches: 5. Germline CDR1 MNHEY, CDR2 SVGAGI. There are 14 residues in the CDR3. CDR3 in DNA: TGTGCCAGCAGGGGGACAGGGGAGGCCTATGGCTACACCTTC. It is translated as CASRGTGEAYGYTF.

The rearrangement uses TRBV6-5 and TRBJ1-5; D remains ambiguous. Trimming stripped 5 bases from V and 6 bases from J, with 11 bases between. CDR3 length: 13 amino acids. Germline V CDR1 and CDR2: MNHEY, SVGAGI. The CDR3 DNA sequence: TGTGCCAGCAGTACTGGAGGGATTCAGCCCCAGCATTTT. Translating gives CASSTGGIQPQHF.

The J gene is TRBJ2-7, the V gene TRBV4-1; tentatively, D is TRBD1 (5 bases). The germline V gene encodes CDR1 MGHRA and CDR2 YSYEKL. There are 15 residues in the CDR3. V shed 0 bases and J shed 2 bases, with 11 bases lying between them. CDR3 protein: CASSQDPDRPYEQYF. CDR3 DNA sequence: TGCGCCAGCAGCCAAGATCCCGACAGACCCTACGAGCAGTACTTC.

V gene TRBV18 combines with J gene TRBJ1-4; 7 bases map to TRBD1. The junction had 6 bases not matched to a gene; V was cut back by 6 bases and J by 5 bases. The germline gives CDR1 KGHSH, CDR2 LQKENI. This CDR3 has 14 residues. The CDR3 DNA reads TGTGCCAGCTCGCCCGGGACAGAAAATGAAAAACTGTTTTTT. This encodes CASSPGTENEKLFF.

The chain is built from TRBV30 and TRBJ1-6, with D maybe TRBD1 (5 bases). Trimming removed 0 bases at V and 9 bases at J, with 15 bases between. The CDR3 has 15 residues. Germline assignment: CDR1 GTSNPN and CDR2 SVGIG (reference sequence). The CDR3, as DNA: TGTGCCTGGAGTGTGGGCGGGGGTGGAGGTTCACCCCTCCACTTT. It codes for CAWSVGGGGGSPLHF.

The chain joins TRBV11-2 to TRBJ1-1; D is ambiguous. CDR1 SGHAT and CDR2 FQNNGV come from the germline V gene. There are 16 residues in the CDR3. With 8 bases removed from V and 1 base from J, the gap between germline ends came to 20 bases. CDR3 residues: CASQVSATLGNTEAFF. CDR3 nucleotides: TGTGCCAGCCAAGTCTCGGCAACTCTAGGGAACACTGAAGCTTTCTTT.